This T cell receptor beta chain was captured in a study of blood T cells in healthy people across ages. About the research overall: About one barcoded beta molecule per two T cells was captured by template switching.

This clonotype occurred a few times. The authors ran a second PCR of about 6 to 11 cycles using a sample-barcoded 5' primer and a J-beta primer mix. One entry per CDR3 protein results from TCRdb running MiXCR on the 5' RACE reads. The repertoire holds about 640,000 distinct CDR3 sequences, with around three fifths as singletons. This CDR3 has 14 residues. Germline trimming cut 3 bases from V and 2 bases from J; bases unmatched to any gene: 1. From germline, CDR1 is MNHEY and CDR2 SVGAGI. The sequencing input was blood. The receptor comes from a man aged 55 to 70 in good health. The chain is built from TRBV6-5 and TRBJ2-1; 7 nucleotides align to TRBD2. The CDR3 nucleotides read TGTGCCAGCAGTTATGGGGGGGCCTACAATGAGCAGTTCTTC. This gives the protein CASSYGGAYNEQFF.